Listed below are T cell receptor beta chains from one sample, sequenced in a study of blood T cell repertoires in COVID-19. Clones were read by immunoSEQ multiplex PCR, and TCRdb kept only the in-frame ones, dropping some. Of under 140,000 clones in the sample, around 82% are singletons; the top ten hold 16%. The sequenced sample consisted of peripheral blood. Receptors were obtained from a woman aged 60 to 75 with acute or convalescent COVID-19. CDR3s include the opening cysteine and the closing phenylalanine or tryptophan. The order of the fields is J gene, clone size, V gene, D gene, CDR3 protein, CDR3 DNA. D genes are given only for firm matches. The size field is filled for only some rows; it gives once, few, many or a size class.

>TRBJ2-5|NA|TRBV10-3|NA
CAISGLRKETQYF
TGTGCCATCTCAGGGTTGAGAAAAGAGACCCAGTACTTC
>TRBJ2-2|NA|TRBV5-1|TRBD2
CASSSGLEVGELFF
TGCGCCAGCAGCTCGGGACTAGAGGTCGGGGAGCTGTTTTTT
>TRBJ2-2|NA|TRBV15|NA
CATSGGGLANTGELFF
TGTGCCACCAGCGGGGGGGGGCTTGCGAACACCGGGGAGCTGTTTTTT
>TRBJ2-1|NA|TRBV27|NA
CASSRQMFSYNEQFF
TGTGCCAGCAGCAGACAGATGTTCTCCTACAATGAGCAGTTCTTC
>TRBJ2-3|NA|TRBV7-2|TRBD2
CASSLTIAGGPDTQYF
TGTGCCAGCAGCTTAACCATAGCGGGGGGGCCAGATACGCAGTATTTT
>TRBJ2-1|few|TRBV11-1|TRBD1
CASSTDRGRNEQFF
TGTGCCAGCAGCACCGACAGGGGTAGGAATGAGCAGTTCTTC
>TRBJ2-7|NA|TRBV30|NA
CAWSVQRVEQYF
TGTGCCTGGAGTGTACAGAGAGTCGAGCAGTACTTC
>TRBJ2-5|NA|TRBV7-9|TRBD2
CASQRGGAGAQYF
TGTGCCAGTCAGCGGGGAGGGGCTGGGGCCCAGTACTTC
>TRBJ2-7|NA|TRBV20-1|NA
CSASGLATYEQYF
TGCAGTGCTAGTGGTCTAGCAACCTACGAGCAGTACTTC
>TRBJ1-3|NA|TRBV4-3|TRBD1
CASSQGSQGVGNTIYF
TGCGCCAGCAGCCAAGGTTCACAGGGGGTAGGAAACACCATATATTTT
>TRBJ1-6|NA|TRBV5-1|TRBD1
CASSLSGQGGSPLHF
TGCGCCAGCAGTTTAAGCGGACAGGGGGGATCACCCCTCCACTTT
>TRBJ1-6|NA|TRBV7-9|TRBD1
CASSSSGTGDNSPLHF
TGTGCCAGCAGCTCCTCCGGGACAGGAGATAATTCACCCCTCCACTTT
>TRBJ1-4|NA|TRBV28|NA
CASSISGGFVEKLFF
TGTGCCAGCAGCATCTCGGGGGGATTCGTCGAAAAACTGTTTTTT
>TRBJ2-3|NA|TRBV10-3|NA
CAIRGPRRGHTDTQYF
TGTGCCATCAGGGGTCCCCGCAGGGGTCACACAGATACGCAGTATTTT
>TRBJ2-2|NA|TRBV4-3|TRBD2
CASSQDYGGGSNTGELFF
TGCGCCAGCAGCCAAGATTACGGCGGGGGGTCGAACACCGGGGAGCTGTTTTTT
>TRBJ2-3|NA|TRBV7-9|NA
CASSPPFFGTDTQYF
TGTGCCAGCAGCCCCCCCTTCTTCGGCACAGATACGCAGTATTTT
>TRBJ1-1|NA|TRBV6-1|NA
CASSEGQSRNPAF
TGTGCCAGCAGTGAAGGACAGAGCCGGAATCCTGCCTTT
>TRBJ1-4|NA|TRBV28|TRBD1
CASSLGTGGGNEKLFF
TGTGCCAGCAGTTTGGGGACAGGGGGGGGTAATGAAAAACTGTTTTTT
>TRBJ1-5|once|TRBV28|TRBD1
CASSPSRDRHNQPQHF
TGTGCCAGCAGCCCTTCCCGGGACAGACACAATCAGCCCCAGCATTTT
>TRBJ2-7|few|TRBV7-9|TRBD1
CASSSDRGGYYEQYF
TGTGCCAGCAGCTCCGACAGGGGAGGCTACTACGAGCAGTACTTC
>TRBJ1-5|NA|TRBV2|NA
CASSEGRNGNQPQHF
TGTGCCAGCAGTGAAGGCAGGAATGGCAATCAGCCCCAGCATTTT
>TRBJ2-5|once|TRBV29-1|NA
CSLRSSRGPIETQYF
TGCAGCCTTCGTTCGTCGCGGGGGCCGATTGAGACCCAGTACTTC
>TRBJ1-1|NA|TRBV28|TRBD1
CASSLAGGGEAFF
TGTGCCAGCAGTTTGGCAGGGGGCGGTGAAGCTTTCTTT
>TRBJ2-1|NA|TRBV7-2|TRBD2
CASSLVAGEVNEQFF
TGTGCCAGCAGCTTAGTAGCGGGGGAAGTTAATGAGCAGTTCTTC
>TRBJ1-1|NA|TRBV11-1|NA
CASSLGGARAFF
TGTGCCAGCAGCTTGGGAGGGGCGCGAGCTTTCTTT
>TRBJ1-2|NA|TRBV7-2|NA
CASSLNYGYTF
TGTGCCAGCAGCCTGAACTATGGCTACACCTTC
>TRBJ1-3|NA|TRBV6-5|NA
CASSLRTGAGNTIYF
TGTGCCAGCAGTTTACGAACAGGCGCTGGAAACACCATATATTTT
>TRBJ1-5|NA|TRBV9|TRBD1
CASSQGQGNNQPQHF
TGTGCCAGCAGCCAGGGACAGGGTAATAATCAGCCCCAGCATTTT
>TRBJ2-6|few|TRBV5-5|NA
CASSLGPADYSGANVLTF
TGTGCCAGCAGCTTGGGGCCAGCGGACTACTCTGGGGCCAACGTCCTGACTTTC
>TRBJ1-2|once|TRBV30|NA
CAWGERANYGYTF
TGTGCCTGGGGGGAGCGGGCTAACTATGGCTACACCTTC